This TCR beta chain was found in a study of cytomegalovirus exposure and HLA in healthy donors (dated by TCRdb to the late 2010s). Notes on the research overall: In an earlier analysis of roughly 500 of the donors, approximately 300 Gb of sequence data and 95 million to 130 million unique TCR beta sequences from roughly 200 million T cells were reported. About 330 gigabases of sequencing data and around 80 million unique TCR sequences made up an early release that covered 500 to 700 HLA-typed donors. Of the approximately 370 genotyped donors, over 80% were placed in the genetic ancestry cluster associated with self-reported Caucasian donors. The aim of the study was to test whether cataloging public T cell receptors could identify signatures of past pathogen exposure. The T cell repertoires of about 700 subjects were profiled by immunosequencing and related to cytomegalovirus serostatus. Besides the first cohort of around 700 subjects, a separate validation cohort made up of some 110 different subjects was used. To predict cytomegalovirus infection status, the study combined high-throughput TCR immunosequencing, statistical association of individual TCRs with disease status, and machine learning. In a later analysis, previously published TCR beta repertoires from several hundred donors were re-analyzed and high-resolution HLA genotyping was added so that TCR occurrence patterns could be studied. In the later analysis, no new phenotypic data were used to find candidate immune exposures; instead, reliance was placed on TCR beta sequences and their occurrence across donors. In an earlier analysis of roughly 580 of the donors, high-throughput TCR beta sequencing was used to judge whether each TCR beta V gene segment behaved as functional or pseudogenic. Alongside the repertoire data, information on donor age, sex, ethnicity and CMV serostatus was compiled. Genome-wide SNP genotypes for about 65% of the 666 donors were used in a later genetic analysis, which treated that subset as a discovery cohort. All discovery cohort repertoires had been generated using a single sequencing platform. Class I and class II HLA loci were covered by the typing at four-digit resolution. Typing coverage varied by locus: roughly 629-640 donors for A, B, C, DRB1 and DQB1; approximately 560 for DQA1; approximately 570 for DPA1; about 450 for DPB1. Four or five DR-DQ haplotypes were handled as single units for association and clustering because linkage in the cohort was strong. Among some 400 genotyped donors of the cohort, an average of around 220,000 unique TCR beta nucleotide sequences was sequenced per donor, of which roughly 18% were non-productive. Study-wide conclusions, independent of this receptor: Most TCR sequences were seen in very few donors, while some public TCRs were found in many individuals. According to a later analysis, TCR association rates differed among HLA loci, with DRB1 alleles showing the most associated TCRs and HLA-C alleles showing the fewest. The cohort was sequenced for TCR beta chains only, and without alpha or paired-chain data the features that could be detected were limited. Assigning TCR associations to individual alleles was difficult when HLA alleles, especially DR and DQ, strongly co-occurred. In vitro tests confirmed that a few of the cytomegalovirus-associated TCR beta chains recognize cytomegalovirus antigens. Because counts were too low, seventeen rarely observed V segments, including chromosome 9 orphons, were excluded from the earlier analysis of 587 of the donors. Presence/absence analyses assumed roughly uniform sequencing depth across donors, an assumption that may not hold. Some IMGT-functional V segments, including TRBV6-2 and TRBV6-3, could not be distinguished by the 87-base-pair reads and were therefore excluded. In a later analysis, HLA-associated TCR beta chains showed more clonal expansion and lower generation probabilities than non-associated chains that were equally common. Correlated functional status among segregating V segments might reflect linkage disequilibrium, but an unknown experimental factor could not be ruled out. The study listed 170 or so TCR beta chains as associated with cytomegalovirus. At a false discovery rate of 0.05, a later analysis linked about 17,000 TCR beta sequences to specific HLA alleles. In an earlier analysis of about 600 of the donors, most TCR beta V segments appeared in productive rearrangements about 87% or about 30% of the time, broadly matching IMGT annotations. A later analysis reported that several top co-occurrence clusters appeared linked to parvovirus B19, influenza, CMV and Epstein-Barr virus. An association between a missense DCLRE1C variant and V-gene and J-gene trimming of TCR beta chains was found in a later genetic analysis and replicated in an independent cohort. In a later analysis, most CMV-associated TCR beta chains were found to appear HLA-restricted, with HLA associations seemingly driven largely by CMV exposure. According to a later genetic analysis, donors in an Asian-associated ancestry cluster had fewer N-insertions in productive TCRs than the roughly 660-donor mean. The only immune exposure information available for the cohort was CMV serostatus. A further reported finding was that TCR beta sequences accurately predicted the HLA-A and HLA-B alleles for most subjects in the first cohort. The classifier was reported to diagnose cytomegalovirus status with high specificity and sensitivity in both the original and validation cohorts. A group of highly shared sequence variants was considered likely to be a technical artifact of the sequencing pipeline. The authors suggested that the approach could potentially be extended to other disease states and immunological phenotypes. HLA typing was unavailable for some donors at each locus, so association tests used only the typed subset.

Taken from cysteine to phenylalanine, the CDR3 has 21 residues. CDR3 DNA is the only sequence kept; it has 63 bases, read in frame from the first base. V sheds 0 bases and J sheds 0 bases, leaving 24 bases between their ends. For CDR1 and CDR2, the germline V gene lists MNHNS and SASEGT. Library construction relied on the immunoSEQ multiplex PCR assay. A mixture of 60 forward primers for TCR Vbeta segments and 13 reverse primers for TCR Jbeta segments was used in the multiplex PCR. The CDR3 region of rearranged TCR beta genes was amplified from genomic DNA with a multiplex PCR assay. Amplified TCR beta libraries were sequenced as 87-base-pair reads on the Illumina HiSeq System. The original pipeline was this. A later analysis counted some 80 million unique TCR beta chains across the 650 to 800 repertoires, and some 11 million of these chains were shared by at least two donors. A nearest-neighbor algorithm error-corrected the raw reads and collapsed the reads into unique sequences, merging closely related sequences to remove PCR and sequencing errors. CDR3 sequences were aligned to IMGT reference sequences to assign V, D and J gene segments. For a sequence to be retained, a match of at least six nucleotides was required to both a V gene segment and a J gene segment. A rearrangement counted as productive if the CDR3 had no stop codons and remained in frame with V and J, and every other rearrangement counted as non-productive. Following IMGT convention, CDR3 was defined as the stretch from the second conserved V-encoded cysteine to the conserved J-encoded phenylalanine. In an earlier analysis of more than 550 of the donors, sequences lacking an unambiguous match to a single V gene segment were excluded. An earlier analysis of a few hundred of the donors classified V segments as functional when productive rearrangements were above 56.7% and as segregating when the standard deviation between donors was above 5%. A statistical classification framework was developed to diagnose cytomegalovirus status using the catalog of TCR beta chain sequences. In a later analysis, TCR nucleotide sequences were compared against IMGT/GENE-DB human TR gene sequences so that V and J genes could be assigned. A later analysis assigned CDR3 sequences and most-parsimonious VDJ recombination scenarios with the TCRdist pipeline. A later analysis defined each TCR beta chain by its CDR3 amino acid sequence plus V-gene family, and excluded reads lacking a unique V-gene family. To address suspected cross-contamination and a sequencing artifact, a later analysis removed approximately 590 highly shared, low-generation-probability nucleotide sequences. In a later analysis, a clonal expansion index was calculated for each public chain from normalized within-repertoire ranks of inferred template counts. In a later analysis, generation probabilities were computed using a VDJ recombination model fitted to out-of-frame rearrangements, and the results were checked against IGoR. Hypergeometric tests were used in a later analysis to score TCR-TCR, TCR-HLA and TCR-CMV co-occurrence, with a repertoire-size bias correction applied to the TCR pairs. False discovery rates were estimated in a later analysis by permuting HLA or CMV assignments 20 times. In a later analysis, co-occurring TCRs were grouped using DBSCAN, with TCRdist sequence similarity added in when clustering inside HLA-allele-positive subsets. Repertoires with fewer than 30,000 or more than 120,000 public chains, plus five repertoires with anomalous nucleotide sharing, were excluded from co-occurrence clustering. TCRdb's version of the immuneACCESS table is confined to in-frame rearrangements and falls short of the full clone set. An unresolved V gene accounts for under half of the shortfall where checked; the remainder is of unknown origin. V and J calls and clone size come straight from that table; D and trimming were deduced from the DNA. A total of approximately 73,000 clones appear in this sample, 65% to 85% of them only once. Roughly 22% of the sample is in the top ten clones.

As regards this clone: Its antigen specificity is not known. Base-call qualities are not available, and no considerably larger clone is one nucleotide away.

The cohort consisted of 600 to 700 healthy bone marrow donors. At the time of sampling, every cohort member was nominally healthy, though immune exposures that went unrecorded were likely present. The donor tested CMV seropositive and was one of the 289 seropositive cohort members. A peripheral blood sample was provided by each donor, and peripheral blood mononuclear cells were used for TCR beta sequencing. Genomic DNA extraction from the blood cell samples was performed with the Qiagen DNeasy Blood Extraction Kit. The origin of this receptor is a woman between 35 and 50 years old in good health and CMV-seropositive. Sequenced input: PBMCs. The V and J genes are TRBV6-1 and TRBJ1-5; no D gene can be assigned with confidence. The nucleotides read TGTGCCAGCAGTGAAGCGCTTTTAGCGTCAATTTACGTTTATAGCAATCAGCCCCAGCATTTT. It translates to CASSEALLASIYVYSNQPQHF.